The sample holds many counts of the clone carrying this T cell receptor beta chain. One end of the junction fails to match germline, which may point to a read error. TCRdb analysed the multiplex PCR reads with MiXCR anew, one entry per CDR3 protein. The sample records some 250,000 distinct CDR3 sequences, around 34% being singletons. Germline V CDR1 and CDR2: MNHNY, SVGAGI (reference sequence). This CDR3 has 13 amino acids. Samples came from axillary lymph nodes draining the breast cancer. This sample is drawn from a study of breast tumors, draining lymph nodes, adjacent tissues. Sequenced material: axillary lymph node tissue. The receptor was derived from a female donor with breast cancer. Some clones in this sample may be carry-over from other donors' samples. The chain combines TRBV6-6 with TRBJ2-5; D tentatively reads TRBD1 or TRBD2 (5 bases each). The CDR3 loop is CASSHSGAETQYF. The CDR3 coding sequence is TGTGCCAGCAGTCACTCCGGGGCCGAGACCCAGTACTTC.